A selection of T cell receptor beta chains follows, all from one sample in a study of blood T cells in healthy people across ages. TCRdb recomputed calls from the 5' RACE reads with MiXCR, one row per CDR3 protein. The data hold just under 550,000 distinct CDR3 sequences, with more than 20% observed a single time. The sample was also reused in another study, on T cells of mothers and their children.

The specimen was blood. Receptors were obtained from a boy aged 5-17 years in good health. Both conserved end residues are part of each CDR3. A D gene is named only where the DNA matches it firmly. Not every row has a clone size; where given, it reads once, few, many or a size class.

clone size | J gene | D gene | V gene | CDR3 DNA | CDR3 protein
. | TRBJ2-7 | TRBD1 | TRBV6-2/TRBV6-3 | TGTGCCAGCGCCCCTGTTTTAGGGACAGGGAACGACGAGCAGTACTTC | CASAPVLGTGNDEQYF
few | TRBJ2-1 | TRBD2 | TRBV24-1 | TGTGCCACCCGGCGAGGGAGGGATGAGCAGTTCTTC | CATRRGRDEQFF
few | TRBJ2-5 | . | TRBV29-1 | TGCAGCGTTGTCCCCAGCTACCAAGAGACCCAGTACTTC | CSVVPSYQETQYF
. | TRBJ2-5 | . | TRBV7-8 | TGTGCCAGCAGCTTTTTGGTATTGGGGATTCAGGAGACCCAGTACTTC | CASSFLVLGIQETQYF
. | TRBJ2-1 | . | TRBV10-3 | TGTGCCATCAGTGAGTTTAAGAACAGTGCTGAGACCCCGTACTTC | CAISEFKNSAETPYF
few | TRBJ2-7 | . | TRBV28 | TGTGCCAGCAAACCTCAACAGGGCTACGAGCAGTACTTC | CASKPQQGYEQYF
few | TRBJ2-1 | . | TRBV12-3/TRBV12-4 | TGTGCCAGCAGTTCGACTCTCCAGAGGAATGAGCAGTTCTTC | CASSSTLQRNEQFF
. | TRBJ2-3 | TRBD2 | TRBV6-5 | TGTGCCAGCAGTTATTTATCGGGACTAGCGGGTCGAGACACAGATACGCAGTATTTT | CASSYLSGLAGRDTDTQYF
. | TRBJ2-7 | TRBD2 | TRBV28 | TGTGCCAGCAGTCCGACAGCGGGGCGACTCTACGAGCAGTACTTC | CASSPTAGRLYEQYF
. | TRBJ2-6 | . | TRBV15 | TGTGCCACCAGCCAAACGACTGGGGCCAACGTCCTGACTTTC | CATSQTTGANVLTF
. | TRBJ2-5 | . | TRBV28 | TGTGCCAGCAGTATGACAAGACCCCAAGAGACCCAGTACTTC | CASSMTRPQETQYF
. | TRBJ2-5 | . | TRBV7-9 | TGTGCCAGCGCCGATGTCGGGGCCTTCTACGAGCGGTACTTC | CASADVGAFYERYF
. | TRBJ1-1 | TRBD1 | TRBV12-5 | TGTGCTAGTGGGCGTCCAGGGGGCACTGAAGCTTTCTTT | CASGRPGGTEAFF
. | TRBJ1-1 | . | TRBV5-5 | TGTGCCAGCAGCGATCCCCCTCTGGCCACTGAAGCTTTCTTT | CASSDPPLATEAFF
. | TRBJ1-2 | . | TRBV4-3 | TGCGCCAGCAGCCCCCCGGAGGGGGGCGCTTATGGCTACACCTTC | CASSPPEGGAYGYTF
few | TRBJ2-1 | TRBD2 | TRBV5-1 | TGCGCCAGCAGCCCACAATGGACTAGCGGCTACAATGAGCAGTTCTTC | CASSPQWTSGYNEQFF
. | TRBJ2-2 | . | TRBV6-2/TRBV6-3 | TGTGCCAGCAGTTACAGGACACCGCCGAACACCGGGGAGCTGTTTTTT | CASSYRTPPNTGELFF
medium-sized | TRBJ2-5 | . | TRBV27 | TGTGCCAGCAGCCAAGAGACCCAGTACTTC | CASSQETQYF
. | TRBJ2-1 | . | TRBV14 | TGTGCCAGCAGCCACAAATTGCAGTTCTCCTACAATGAGCAGTTCTTC | CASSHKLQFSYNEQFF
few | TRBJ2-7 | . | TRBV18 | TGTGCCAGCTCACCAACGGGGGGCAGGTACGAGCAGTACTTC | CASSPTGGRYEQYF
. | TRBJ2-7 | . | TRBV6-5 | TGTGCCAGCAGTCTCGCCCCGCGCTCCTACGAGCAGTACTTC | CASSLAPRSYEQYF
many | TRBJ1-1 | . | TRBV21-1 | TGTGCCAGCAGCAAAGGGCAGGGGGAGACCCCGAACACTGAAGCTTTCTTT | CASSKGQGETPNTEAFF
. | TRBJ1-1 | TRBD1 | TRBV5-1 | TGCGCCAGCAGCGGAGACGGACAGGGGGAAGCTTTCTTT | CASSGDGQGEAFF
many | TRBJ2-2 | . | TRBV24-1 | TGTGCCACCAGTGAATTCACCGGGGAGCTGTTTTTT | CATSEFTGELFF
few | TRBJ2-3 | TRBD2 | TRBV6-2/TRBV6-3 | TGTGCCAGCAGTTACGCGGGGGAGTATAGCACAGATACGCAGTATTTT | CASSYAGEYSTDTQYF
few | TRBJ2-5 | TRBD1 | TRBV20-1 | TGCAGTCCCCTCGAGGGACAGGGACAAGAGACCCAGTACTTC | CSPLEGQGQETQYF
. | TRBJ2-5 | . | TRBV28 | TGTGCCAGCAGTTTATCGGTCACAGTCTCTAAAGAGACCCAGTACTTC | CASSLSVTVSKETQYF
. | TRBJ2-2 | . | TRBV9 | . | CASSGFKARTPGSCFF
. | TRBJ1-2 | . | TRBV15 | TGTGCCACCAGCAGAGTTAGAGGGGACGGCTACACCTTC | CATSRVRGDGYTF
few | TRBJ1-2 | . | TRBV6-2/TRBV6-3 | TGTGCCAGCAGTTTGGGGTTGGTCTACGGCTACACCTTC | CASSLGLVYGYTF
. | TRBJ2-7 | . | TRBV29-1 | TGCAGCGTTGGCGAGGGGGTGGAGCAGTACTTC | CSVGEGVEQYF
many | TRBJ2-7 | . | TRBV14 | TGTGCCAGCAGCCAAGTTTTAGCGTTATCCTACGAGCAGTACTTC | CASSQVLALSYEQYF
few | TRBJ2-5 | . | TRBV7-9 | TGTGCCAGCAGCTTAAATCCAGGTTGGGATGAGACCCAGTACTTC | CASSLNPGWDETQYF